The 14 T cell receptor beta chains reported below all come from one sample, sequenced in a study of cytomegalovirus exposure and HLA in healthy donors. The PCR was carried out with 60 Vbeta primers and 13 Jbeta primers. Profiled with immunoSEQ multiplex PCR; TCRdb holds only in-frame clones, not every one. Altogether over 150,000 clones are present, 81% being singletons, with the ten largest covering 13%. Sequencing was done on a sample of PBMCs. The receptors come from a woman in her forties or fifties in good health and CMV-seronegative.

The rearrangement uses TRBV19 and TRBJ1-6; 9 positions agree with TRBD1. There are 15 residues in the CDR3. The germline V gene encodes CDR1 LNHDA and CDR2 SQIVND (reference sequence). Trimming cost V 5 bases and J 10 bases; bases outside gene matches: 9. The CDR3, as DNA: TGTGCCAGTAGTGCCCAACAGGGGGCACAGTCACCCCTCCACTTT. It yields the protein CASSAQQGAQSPLHF.

This sequence joins TRBV30 and TRBJ1-2; D is undetermined. The ends were cut back, 3 bases at V and 5 bases at J, with 4 bases in the middle. Germline loops: CDR1 GTSNPN, CDR2 SVGIG (reference sequence). CDR3 length: 10 residues. The CDR3 sequence: CAWSGYGYTF. CDR3 coding DNA: TGTGCCTGGAGCGGGTATGGCTACACCTTC.

The V and J genes are TRBV6-1 and TRBJ2-1; TRBD1 is a possible D gene (6 bases). V lost 7 bases and J lost 7, with 17 bases in between. Germline V gene lookup returns CDR1 MNHNS and CDR2 SASEGT. This CDR3 is built from 14 residues. In DNA form, the CDR3 reads TGTGCCAGCACCTACACGCAGGGGCGGAATGAGCAGTTCTTC. It is translated as CASTYTQGRNEQFF.

The chain has TRBV11-2 and TRBJ2-2, with 7 nucleotides matching TRBD2. The CDR3 is 16 residues long. CDR1 is SGHAT, CDR2 FQNNGV, per germline. The J segment lost 4 bases and the V segment lost 5 bases, leaving 10 bases of the junction unmatched. The CDR3 nucleotides read TGTGCCAGCAGCCCCTGGGGGGGAGCGTCCACCGGGGAGCTGTTTTTT. Translated: CASSPWGGASTGELFF.

This chain uses TRBV7-9 with TRBJ1-4, with D maybe TRBD1 (5 bases). The V end lost 4 bases, the J end lost 2 bases, and 8 bases lay between the germline ends. The CDR3 sequence is 14 residues long. Germline CDR1 and CDR2: SEHNR and FQNEAQ (reference sequence). The CDR3 region has the DNA TGTGCCAGCAGCTGGCAGGGCACTAATGAAAAACTGTTTTTT. It encodes CASSWQGTNEKLFF.

This clone was detected once. V usage is TRBV9 and J usage is TRBJ2-1, with D possibly TRBD2 on 5 matching bases. Germline values: CDR1 SGDLS, CDR2 YYNGEE. Trimming shortened V by 3 bases and J by 0 bases, and 13 bases separated the two germline ends. The CDR3 consists of 16 residues. CDR3 bases: TGTGCCAGCAGCGAAAGCGGCTTGAGCTCCTACAATGAGCAGTTCTTC. The encoded protein is CASSESGLSSYNEQFF. Full variable domain (rest looked up from reference TRBV9 and TRBJ2-1): DSGVTQTPKHLITATGQRVTLRCSPRSGDLSVYWYQQSLDQGLQFLIQYYNGEERAKGNILERFSAQQFPDLHSELNLSSLELGDSALYFCASSESGLSSYNEQFFGPGTRLTVL.

A single count supports this clone. V gene TRBV7-7 combines with J gene TRBJ2-1; 8 nucleotides agree with TRBD1. The CDR3 has 15 residues. V was pared by 3 bases and J by 4 bases, with 5 bases of the junction left unmatched. Germline V gene lookup returns CDR1 SSHAT and CDR2 FNYEAQ (reference sequence). CDR3 in amino acids: CASSLDRAEYNEQFF. The DNA for the CDR3 is TGTGCCAGCAGCTTGGACAGGGCGGAGTACAATGAGCAGTTCTTC.

CDR3 protein: CASSPLTSGFYEQYF. The CDR3 DNA reads as TGTGCCAGCTCACCCTTGACTAGCGGGTTCTACGAGCAGTACTTC. V is TRBV18 and J is TRBJ2-7; 10 bases are shared with TRBD2. With V trimmed by 3 bases and J by 3 bases, 5 bases remained unmatched. The CDR3 is 15 amino acids. Germline CDR1 reads KGHSH; CDR2 reads LQKENI.

This chain joins TRBV19 and TRBJ1-1; D remains unclear. The CDR3 consists of 14 residues. Per the germline V gene, CDR1 is LNHDA and CDR2 is SQIVND (reference sequence). Trimming removed 3 bases from V and 7 bases from J, with 15 bases in between. The CDR3 loop is CASSIKSSAVEAFF. CDR3 nucleotides: TGTGCCAGTAGTATTAAGTCGAGTGCTGTTGAAGCTTTCTTT.

This clone turned up a few times. The same CDR3 also results from other DNA sequences found in this sample. The V call is TRBV15, the J call TRBJ2-7; 9 bases align to TRBD1. The CDR3 is 13 amino acids. The J segment lost 4 bases and the V segment lost 3 bases, leaving 1 base of the junction unmatched. Germline loops: CDR1 LNHNV, CDR2 YYDKDF (reference sequence). Here the CDR3 DNA reads TGTGCCACCAGCAGGGACAGGGGTTACGAGCAGTACTTC. Protein product: CATSRDRGYEQYF.

The chain joins TRBV5-1 to TRBJ2-2, with TRBD1 matching 8 bases. With V trimmed by 1 base and J by 4 bases, 9 bases remained unmatched. Per the germline V gene, CDR1 is SGHRS and CDR2 is YFSETQ. This CDR3 is built from 17 residues. CDR3 nucleotide sequence: TGCGCCAGCAGCTTGAGTATGACAGGGGCGGGCACCGGGGAGCTGTTTTTT. Its protein is CASSLSMTGAGTGELFF.

This chain links TRBV5-8 with TRBJ1-5, with TRBD1 identical over 8 bases. Germline V gene lookup returns CDR1 SGHTS and CDR2 YDEGEE. Germline trimming cut 2 bases from V and 0 bases from J; bases unmatched to any gene: 7. The CDR3 has 17 residues. The chain's CDR3 is CASSLGQGILSNQPQHF. Written as DNA, the CDR3 is TGTGCCAGCAGCTTAGGACAGGGCATCCTTAGCAATCAGCCCCAGCATTTT.

The chain is built from TRBV7-9 and TRBJ1-2, with 10 bases fitting TRBD1. J was trimmed by 1 base and V by 5 bases; bases with no gene match: 4. This CDR3 spans 15 amino acids. CDR1 is SEHNR, CDR2 FQNEAQ, per germline (reference sequence). The CDR3 coding sequence is TGTGCCAGCAGCAAGACAGGGGGCAGTAACTATGGCTACACCTTC. Residues: CASSKTGGSNYGYTF.

The V gene is TRBV4-2, the J gene TRBJ1-5; 11 nucleotides line up with TRBD1. CDR1 is LGHNA, CDR2 YNFKEQ, per germline. The CDR3 is 17 amino acids. Trimming took 7 bases from V and 1 from J; bases not matched to a gene: 9. CDR3 loop: CASTTDRGQVSNQPQHF. The CDR3 DNA reads TGTGCCAGCACCACGGACAGGGGGCAAGTCAGCAATCAGCCCCAGCATTTT.